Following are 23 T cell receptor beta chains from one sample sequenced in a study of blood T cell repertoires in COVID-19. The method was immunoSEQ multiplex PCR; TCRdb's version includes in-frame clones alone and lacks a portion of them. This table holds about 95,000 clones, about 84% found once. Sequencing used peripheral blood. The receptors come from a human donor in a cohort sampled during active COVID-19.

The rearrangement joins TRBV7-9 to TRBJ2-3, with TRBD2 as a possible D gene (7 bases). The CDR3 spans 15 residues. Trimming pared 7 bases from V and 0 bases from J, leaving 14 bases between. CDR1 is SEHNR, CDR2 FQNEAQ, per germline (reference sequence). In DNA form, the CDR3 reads TGTGCCAGCAAAAATGGGGGGGCCAGCACAGATACGCAGTATTTT. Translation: CASKNGGASTDTQYF.

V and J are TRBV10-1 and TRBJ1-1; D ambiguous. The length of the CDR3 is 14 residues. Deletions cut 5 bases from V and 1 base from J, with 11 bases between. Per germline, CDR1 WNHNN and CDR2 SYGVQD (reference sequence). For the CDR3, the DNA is TGCGCCAGCAGTTCTTCCTCCGGGAACACTGAAGCTTTCTTT. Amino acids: CASSSSSGNTEAFF.

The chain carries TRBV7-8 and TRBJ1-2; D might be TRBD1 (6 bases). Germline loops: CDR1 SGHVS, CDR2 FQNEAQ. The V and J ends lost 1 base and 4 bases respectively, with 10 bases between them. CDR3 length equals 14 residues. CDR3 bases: TGTGCCAGCAGCTTAGAAGGACAGCTCTATGGCTACACCTTC. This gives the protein CASSLEGQLYGYTF.

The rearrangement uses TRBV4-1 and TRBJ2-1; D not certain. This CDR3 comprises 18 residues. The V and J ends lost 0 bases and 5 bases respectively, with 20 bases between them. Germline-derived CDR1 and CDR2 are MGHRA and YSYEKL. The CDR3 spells CASSQDRGTSRRDNEQFF. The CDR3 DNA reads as TGCGCCAGCAGCCAAGATCGCGGTACGTCGCGGAGAGACAATGAGCAGTTCTTC.

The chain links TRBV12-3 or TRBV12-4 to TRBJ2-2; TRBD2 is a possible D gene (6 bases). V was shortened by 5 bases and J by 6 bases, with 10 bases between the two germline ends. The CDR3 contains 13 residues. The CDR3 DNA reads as TGTGCCAGCAGTGGGGACTCCCCCGGGGAGCTGTTTTTT. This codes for CASSGDSPGELFF.

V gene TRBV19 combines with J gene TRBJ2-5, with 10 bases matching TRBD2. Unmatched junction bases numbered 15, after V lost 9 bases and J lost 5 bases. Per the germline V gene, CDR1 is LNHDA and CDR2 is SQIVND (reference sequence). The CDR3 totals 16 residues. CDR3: CASPPPSGRACETQYF. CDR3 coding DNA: TGTGCCAGCCCGCCGCCCAGCGGGAGGGCCTGTGAGACCCAGTACTTC.

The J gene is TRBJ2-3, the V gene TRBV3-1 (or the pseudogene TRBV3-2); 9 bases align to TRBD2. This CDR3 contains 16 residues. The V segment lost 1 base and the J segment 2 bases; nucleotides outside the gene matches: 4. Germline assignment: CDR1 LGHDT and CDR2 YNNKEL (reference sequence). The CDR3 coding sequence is TGTGCCAGCAGCCAAGTAGCGGGGGCACCCACAGATACGCAGTATTTT. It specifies CASSQVAGAPTDTQYF.

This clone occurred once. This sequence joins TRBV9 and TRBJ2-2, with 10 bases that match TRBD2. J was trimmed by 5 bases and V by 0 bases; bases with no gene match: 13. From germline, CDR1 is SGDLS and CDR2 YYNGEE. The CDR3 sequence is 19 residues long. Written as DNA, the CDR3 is TGTGCCAGCAGCGTAGTGGCTCCAGCGGGGGGGTCTTGGACCGGGGAGCTGTTTTTT. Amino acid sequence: CASSVVAPAGGSWTGELFF.

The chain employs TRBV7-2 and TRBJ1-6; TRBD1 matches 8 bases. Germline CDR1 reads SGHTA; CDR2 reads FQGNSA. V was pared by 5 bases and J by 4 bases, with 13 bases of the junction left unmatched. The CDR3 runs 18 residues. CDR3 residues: CASSGQGGQGVYNSPLHF. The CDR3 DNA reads TGTGCCAGCAGCGGTCAAGGAGGACAGGGAGTTTATAATTCACCCCTCCACTTT.

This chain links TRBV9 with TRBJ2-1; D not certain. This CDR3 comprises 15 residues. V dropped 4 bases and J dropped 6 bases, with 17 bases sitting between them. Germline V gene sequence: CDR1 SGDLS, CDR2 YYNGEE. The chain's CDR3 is CASSPRPVEANEQFF. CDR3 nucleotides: TGTGCCAGCAGCCCTCGACCAGTCGAGGCCAATGAGCAGTTCTTC.

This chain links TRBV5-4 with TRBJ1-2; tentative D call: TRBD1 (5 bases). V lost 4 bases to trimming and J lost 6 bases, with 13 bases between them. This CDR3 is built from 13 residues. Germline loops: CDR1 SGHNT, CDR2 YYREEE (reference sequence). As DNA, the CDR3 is TGTGCCAGCAGCGGGGCGGCCAGGGATGGCTACACCTTC. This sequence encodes CASSGAARDGYTF.

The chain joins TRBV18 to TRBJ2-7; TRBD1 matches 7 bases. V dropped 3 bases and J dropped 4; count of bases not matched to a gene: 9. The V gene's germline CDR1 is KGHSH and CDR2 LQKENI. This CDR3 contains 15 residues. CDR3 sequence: CASSPGTAKSYEQYF. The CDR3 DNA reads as TGTGCCAGCTCACCCGGGACAGCGAAGAGTTACGAGCAGTACTTC.

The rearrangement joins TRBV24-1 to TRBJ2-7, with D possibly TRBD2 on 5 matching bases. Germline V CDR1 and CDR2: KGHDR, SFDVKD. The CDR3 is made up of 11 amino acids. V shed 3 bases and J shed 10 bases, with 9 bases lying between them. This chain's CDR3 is CATSDPGKQYF. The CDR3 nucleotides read TGTGCCACCAGTGATCCCGGGAAACAGTACTTC.

CDR3 DNA sequence: TGTGCCAGTAGCCGATCCGGGACAGCCTATGGCTACACCTTC. Its translation is CASSRSGTAYGYTF. The chain couples TRBV19 to TRBJ1-2, with 7 bases that match TRBD1. Germline CDR1 and CDR2: LNHDA and SQIVND (reference sequence). This CDR3 contains 14 residues. After removal of 6 bases from V and 4 bases from J, the junction contained 8 bases not matched to a gene.

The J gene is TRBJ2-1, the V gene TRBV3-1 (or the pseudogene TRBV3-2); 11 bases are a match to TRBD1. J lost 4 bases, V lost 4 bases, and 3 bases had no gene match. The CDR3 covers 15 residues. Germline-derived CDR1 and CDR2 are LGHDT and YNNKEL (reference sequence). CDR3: CASSRWDRGYNEQFF. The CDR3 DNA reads TGTGCCAGCAGCCGCTGGGACAGGGGGTACAATGAGCAGTTCTTC.

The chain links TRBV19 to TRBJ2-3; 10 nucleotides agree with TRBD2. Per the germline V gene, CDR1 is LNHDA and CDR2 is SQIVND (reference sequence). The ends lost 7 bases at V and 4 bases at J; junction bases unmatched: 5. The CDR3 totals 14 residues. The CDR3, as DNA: TGTGCCAGTAAAAGGACTAGCGGTCCAGATACGCAGTATTTT. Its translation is CASKRTSGPDTQYF.

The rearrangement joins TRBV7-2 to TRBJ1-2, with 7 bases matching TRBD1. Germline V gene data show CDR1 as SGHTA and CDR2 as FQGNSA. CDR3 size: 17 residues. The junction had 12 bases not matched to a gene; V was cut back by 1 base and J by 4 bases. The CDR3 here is CASSLGTTGSMGYGYTF. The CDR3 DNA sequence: TGTGCCAGCAGCTTAGGAACGACAGGGTCTATGGGCTATGGCTACACCTTC.

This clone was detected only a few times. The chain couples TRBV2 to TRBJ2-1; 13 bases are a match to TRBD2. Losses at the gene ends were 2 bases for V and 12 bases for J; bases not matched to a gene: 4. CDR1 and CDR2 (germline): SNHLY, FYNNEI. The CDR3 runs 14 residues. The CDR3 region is CASSETSGRARQFF. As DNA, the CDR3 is TGTGCCAGCAGTGAAACTAGCGGGAGGGCCCGGCAGTTCTTC.

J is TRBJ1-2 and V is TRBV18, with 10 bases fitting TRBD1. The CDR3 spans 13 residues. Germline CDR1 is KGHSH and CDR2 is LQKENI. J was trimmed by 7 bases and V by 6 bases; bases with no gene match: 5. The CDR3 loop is CASSYDRGLGYTF. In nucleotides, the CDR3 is TGTGCCAGCTCTTACGACAGGGGGCTTGGCTACACCTTC.

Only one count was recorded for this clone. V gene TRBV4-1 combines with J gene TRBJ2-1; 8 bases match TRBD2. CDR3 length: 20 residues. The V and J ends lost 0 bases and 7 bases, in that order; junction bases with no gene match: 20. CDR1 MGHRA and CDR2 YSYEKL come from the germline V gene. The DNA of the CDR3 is TGCGCCAGCAGCCAAGATCTTGAGATAGCGGGAAGGGGTAAATGGAATGAGCAGTTCTTC. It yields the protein CASSQDLEIAGRGKWNEQFF.

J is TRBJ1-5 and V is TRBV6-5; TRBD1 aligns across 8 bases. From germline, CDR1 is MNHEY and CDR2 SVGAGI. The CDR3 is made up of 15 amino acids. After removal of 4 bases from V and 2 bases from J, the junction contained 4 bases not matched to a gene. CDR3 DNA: TGTGCCAGCAGTTTATCGGGACAGGGCAATCAGCCCCAGCATTTT. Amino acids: CASSLSGQGNQPQHF.

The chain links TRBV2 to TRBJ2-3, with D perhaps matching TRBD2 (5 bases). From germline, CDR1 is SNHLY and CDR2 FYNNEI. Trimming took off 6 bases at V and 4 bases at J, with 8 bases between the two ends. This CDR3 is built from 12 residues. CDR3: CASRMEADTQYF. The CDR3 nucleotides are TGTGCCAGCAGAATGGAGGCAGATACGCAGTATTTT.

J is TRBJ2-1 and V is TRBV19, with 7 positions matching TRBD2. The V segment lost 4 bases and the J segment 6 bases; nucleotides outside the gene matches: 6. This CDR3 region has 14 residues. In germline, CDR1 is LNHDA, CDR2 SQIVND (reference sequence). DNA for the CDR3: TGTGCCAGTAGTACCATGGGGAGGGGCAATGAGCAGTTCTTC. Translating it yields CASSTMGRGNEQFF.